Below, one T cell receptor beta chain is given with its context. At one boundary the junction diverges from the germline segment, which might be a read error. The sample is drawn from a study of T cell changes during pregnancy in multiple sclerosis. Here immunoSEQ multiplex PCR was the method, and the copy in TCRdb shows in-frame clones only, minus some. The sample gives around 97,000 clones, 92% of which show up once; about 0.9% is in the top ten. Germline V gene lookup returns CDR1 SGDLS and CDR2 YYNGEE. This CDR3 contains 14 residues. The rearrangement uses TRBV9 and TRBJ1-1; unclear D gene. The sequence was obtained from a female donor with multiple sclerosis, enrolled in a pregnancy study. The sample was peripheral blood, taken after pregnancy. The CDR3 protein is CASSVAHGWTEVFF. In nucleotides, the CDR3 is TGTGCCAGCAGCGTAGCTCATGGGTGGACTGAAGTTTTCTTT.